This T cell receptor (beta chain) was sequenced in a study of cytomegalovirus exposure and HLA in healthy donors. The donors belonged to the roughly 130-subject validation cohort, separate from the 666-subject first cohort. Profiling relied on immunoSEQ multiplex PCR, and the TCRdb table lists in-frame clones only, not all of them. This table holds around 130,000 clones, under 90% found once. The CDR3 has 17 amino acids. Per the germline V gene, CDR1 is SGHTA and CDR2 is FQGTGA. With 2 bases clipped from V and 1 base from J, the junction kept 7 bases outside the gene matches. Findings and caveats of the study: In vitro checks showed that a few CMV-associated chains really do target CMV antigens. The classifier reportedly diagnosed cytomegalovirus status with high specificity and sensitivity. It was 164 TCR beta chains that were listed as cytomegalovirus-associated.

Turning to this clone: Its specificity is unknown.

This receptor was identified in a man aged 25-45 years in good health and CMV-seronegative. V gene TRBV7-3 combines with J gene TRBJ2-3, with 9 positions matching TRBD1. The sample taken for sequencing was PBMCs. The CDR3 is CASSLGTGSPGTDTQYF. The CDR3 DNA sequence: TGTGCCAGCAGCTTAGGGACAGGGTCCCCAGGCACAGATACGCAGTATTTT.